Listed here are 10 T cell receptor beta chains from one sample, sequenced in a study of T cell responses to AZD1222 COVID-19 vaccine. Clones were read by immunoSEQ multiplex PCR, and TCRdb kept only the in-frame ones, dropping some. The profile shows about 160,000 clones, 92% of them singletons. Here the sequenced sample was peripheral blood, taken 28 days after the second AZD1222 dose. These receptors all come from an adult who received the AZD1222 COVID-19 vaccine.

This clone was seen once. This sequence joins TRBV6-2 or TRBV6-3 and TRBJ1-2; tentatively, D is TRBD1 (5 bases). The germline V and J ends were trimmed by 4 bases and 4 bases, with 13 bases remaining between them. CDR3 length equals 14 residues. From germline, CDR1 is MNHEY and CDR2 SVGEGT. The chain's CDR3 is CASSLEGSGYGYTF. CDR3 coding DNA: TGTGCCAGCAGTTTGGAGGGGTCGGGCTATGGCTACACCTTC.

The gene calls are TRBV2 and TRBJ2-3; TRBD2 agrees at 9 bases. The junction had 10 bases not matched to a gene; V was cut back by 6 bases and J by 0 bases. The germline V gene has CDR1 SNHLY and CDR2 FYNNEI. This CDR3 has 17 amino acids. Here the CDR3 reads CASRNRATSGSTDTQYF. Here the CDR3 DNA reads TGTGCCAGCAGAAACAGGGCGACTAGCGGTAGCACAGATACGCAGTATTTT.

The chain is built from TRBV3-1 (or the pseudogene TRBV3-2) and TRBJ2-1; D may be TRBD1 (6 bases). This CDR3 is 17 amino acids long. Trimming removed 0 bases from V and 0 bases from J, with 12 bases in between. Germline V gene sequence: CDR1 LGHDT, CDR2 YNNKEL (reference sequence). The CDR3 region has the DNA TGTGCCAGCAGCCAAGATCTGGGGGCAGCCTCCTACAATGAGCAGTTCTTC. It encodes CASSQDLGAASYNEQFF.

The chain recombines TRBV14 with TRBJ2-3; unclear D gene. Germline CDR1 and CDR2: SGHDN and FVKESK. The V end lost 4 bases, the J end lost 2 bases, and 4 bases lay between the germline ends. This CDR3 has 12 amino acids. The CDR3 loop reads CASSLSTDTQYF. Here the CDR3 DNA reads TGTGCCAGCAGCCTCTCCACAGATACGCAGTATTTT.

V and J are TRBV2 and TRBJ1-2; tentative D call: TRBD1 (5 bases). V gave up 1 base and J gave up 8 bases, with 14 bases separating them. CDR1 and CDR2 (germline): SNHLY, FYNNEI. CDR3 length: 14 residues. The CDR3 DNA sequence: TGTGCCAGCAGTGAAGAGGGGTTCGGGGTCGGCTACACCTTC. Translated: CASSEEGFGVGYTF.

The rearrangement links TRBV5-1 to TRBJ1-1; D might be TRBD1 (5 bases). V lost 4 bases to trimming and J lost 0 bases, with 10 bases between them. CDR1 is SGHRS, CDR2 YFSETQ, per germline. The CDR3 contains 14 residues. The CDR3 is CASSPGHLNTEAFF. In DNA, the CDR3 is TGCGCCAGCAGCCCCGGACACCTGAACACTGAAGCTTTCTTT.

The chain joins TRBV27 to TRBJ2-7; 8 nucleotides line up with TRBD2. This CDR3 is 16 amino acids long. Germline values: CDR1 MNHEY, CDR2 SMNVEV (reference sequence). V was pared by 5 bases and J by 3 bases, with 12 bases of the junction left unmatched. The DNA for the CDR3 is TGTGCCAGCAGTGCCGGACTAGCCTTATTACGCTACGAGCAGTACTTC. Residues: CASSAGLALLRYEQYF.

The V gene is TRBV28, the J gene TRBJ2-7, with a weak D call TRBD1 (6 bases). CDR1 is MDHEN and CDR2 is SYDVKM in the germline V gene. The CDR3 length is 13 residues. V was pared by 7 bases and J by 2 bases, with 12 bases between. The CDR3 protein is CASTPGHAYEQYF. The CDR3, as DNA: TGTGCCAGCACTCCGGGACACGCCTACGAGCAGTACTTC.

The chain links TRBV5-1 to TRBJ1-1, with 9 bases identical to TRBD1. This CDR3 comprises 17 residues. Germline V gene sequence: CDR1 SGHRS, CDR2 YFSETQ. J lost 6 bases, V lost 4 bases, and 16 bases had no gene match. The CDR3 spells CASSPRSQGAYVAEAFF. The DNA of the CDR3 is TGCGCCAGCAGCCCGAGGTCACAGGGGGCTTACGTCGCTGAAGCTTTCTTT. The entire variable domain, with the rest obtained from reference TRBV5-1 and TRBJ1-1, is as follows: KAGVTQTPRYLIKTRGQQVTLSCSPISGHRSVSWYQQTPGQGLQFLFEYFSETQRNKGNFPGRFSGRQFSNSRSEMNVSTLELGDSALYLCASSPRSQGAYVAEAFFGQGTRLTVV.

In nucleotides, the CDR3 is TGTGCCAGCAGCTTAAAGGGGGCTGGCAATCAGCCCCAGCATTTT. Encoded protein: CASSLKGAGNQPQHF. This rearrangement joins TRBV7-9 to TRBJ1-5, with TRBD1 matching 7 bases. Germline V CDR1 and CDR2: SEHNR, FQNEAQ (reference sequence). The V segment lost 2 bases and the J segment 2 bases; nucleotides outside the gene matches: 3. The CDR3 sequence is 15 residues long.